This T cell receptor (beta chain) was captured in a study of spatial heterogeneity in lung cancer. As for the study in general: The count of detected beta-chain sequences consistently exceeded that of alpha-chain sequences.

Regarding time point: sample taken at primary tumor resection. In each case, whole RNA from tumor, nontumor lung or frozen PBMC was sequenced unsorted. Findings and caveats of the study: Relative to follow-up, resection was when ubiquitous expanded tumor TCRs appeared more in blood.

TCR cDNA molecules were tagged individually, and each one carried a unique molecular identifier. MiXCR, run by TCRdb on the 5' RACE reads, gives a single entry per CDR3 protein. The sample includes tens of thousands of distinct CDR3 sequences, 3.5% to 5.5% seen only once; the top ten take approximately 30%. This clonotype has ten or more counts. Its specificity is unknown. The sample here was PBMCs, taken at surgery. This clonotype was sampled from a male donor with early-stage non-small cell lung cancer.

The CDR3 reads CASSAGANVLTF. The CDR3 region has the DNA TGTGCCAGCTCAGCTGGGGCCAACGTCCTGACTTTC. The chain links TRBV18 to TRBJ2-6; D is undetermined. CDR3 length: 12 amino acids. In germline, CDR1 is KGHSH, CDR2 LQKENI. The V end lost 5 bases, the J end lost 2 bases, and 1 base lay between the germline ends.